A single sample gave rise to the 32 T cell receptor beta chains below, sequenced in a study of T cells in Graves' hyperthyroidism and ophthalmopathy. TCR beta CDR3 regions were amplified from RNA transcripts. Carried out on the TCR CDR3, a first-round RT-PCR used the HTBI primer set. One entry per CDR3 protein, called by TCRdb with MiXCR from the multiplex PCR reads. The table lists around 390,000 distinct CDR3 sequences, more than 12% of them singletons. The sample comprised blood. Receptors originate from a woman in her 30s with Graves' ophthalmopathy.

The rearrangement links TRBV2 to TRBJ1-6; no clear D. Trimming took 1 base from V and 10 from J, leaving 11 bases between them. Germline CDR1 reads SNHLY; CDR2 reads FYNNEI. The CDR3 spans 14 residues. CDR3 nucleotides: TGTGCCAGCAGTGAAGGTGAAGCCGGGTCACCCCTCCACTTT. Protein sequence: CASSEGEAGSPLHF.

This clonotype appeared a few times. The rearrangement links TRBV25-1 to TRBJ2-2; 7 bases match TRBD1. Unmatched junction bases numbered 9, after V lost 4 bases and J lost 4 bases. Germline-derived CDR1 and CDR2 are MGHDK and SYGVNS. The CDR3 length is 16 residues. CDR3: CASSAEETGSTGELFF. CDR3 coding DNA: TGTGCCAGCAGTGCGGAGGAGACAGGGAGCACCGGGGAGCTGTTTTTT. Based on the CDR3 plus reference TRBV25-1 and TRBJ2-2, the full variable domain is EADIYQTPRYLVIGTGKKITLECSQTMGHDKMYWYQQDPGMELHLIHYSYGVNSTEKGDLSSESTVSRIRTEHFPLTLESARPSHTSQYLCASSAEETGSTGELFFGEGSRLTVL.

Comments on this clonotype: A read error may be the cause here, since a much bigger clone is one base away. This chain uses TRBV7-3 with TRBJ1-1; TRBD1 agrees at 8 bases. Germline CDR1 and CDR2: SGHTA and FQGTGA. The CDR3 runs 13 residues. Germline trimming cut 4 bases from V and 4 bases from J; bases unmatched to any gene: 2. Here the CDR3 reads CASSSGGVTEAFF. The CDR3, as DNA: TGTGCCAGCAGCTCAGGGGGCGTCACTGAAGCTTTCTTT.

This clonotype was found a few times. The chain uses TRBV5-6 and TRBJ2-1; D is tentatively TRBD1 or TRBD2 (6 bases each). The CDR3 runs to 13 residues. The germline V and J ends were trimmed by 10 bases and 6 bases, with 17 bases remaining between them. The V gene's germline CDR1 is SGHDT and CDR2 YYEEEE. CDR3 nucleotide sequence: TGTGCCTCTCTTACGCCGGGGGCCAATGAGCAGTTCTTC. This translates into CASLTPGANEQFF. The complete variable domain, with remaining parts taken from reference TRBV5-6 and TRBJ2-1, reads DAGVTQSPTHLIKTRGQQVTLRCSPKSGHDTVSWYQQALGQGPQFIFQYYEEEERQRGNFPDRFSGHQFPNYSSELNVNALLLGDSALYLCASLTPGANEQFFGPGTRLTVL.

Concerning this clonotype itself: This clone may be a read error of a much larger clone one base away. The CDR3 spells CATRDSSPYTDTQYF. DNA for the CDR3: TGTGCCACCCGTGACTCTAGCCCTTACACAGATACGCAGTATTTT. The chain employs TRBV24-1 and TRBJ2-3; perhaps TRBD2 as D (5 bases). Germline CDR1 is KGHDR and CDR2 is SFDVKD. CDR3 length: 15 residues.

This clonotype was observed many times. The V call is TRBV20-1, the J call TRBJ1-1; the match to TRBD1 covers 7 bases. The germline CDR1 and CDR2 sequences are DFQATT and SNEGSKA (reference sequence). J gave up 9 bases and V 0 bases, and 4 bases lay outside the gene matches. The length of the CDR3 is 12 residues. CDR3 amino acids: CSARDPGQKAFF. DNA for the CDR3: TGCAGTGCTAGAGATCCGGGACAGAAAGCTTTCTTT.

This clonotype was counted at least ten times. V is TRBV20-1 and J is TRBJ2-5, with TRBD2 matching over 9 bases. There are 16 residues in the CDR3. J gave up 4 bases and V 4 bases, and 13 bases lay outside the gene matches. Germline V gene sequence: CDR1 DFQATT, CDR2 SNEGSKA (reference sequence). For the CDR3, the DNA is TGCAGTGCTACCGAAAGTAGCGGGGGAGGGTTAGAGACCCAGTACTTC. Its translation is CSATESSGGGLETQYF.

The table lists this clonotype with many counts. This chain's CDR3 is CASSFRQGASGANVLTF. The CDR3 bases are TGTGCCAGCAGCTTTCGACAGGGGGCCTCTGGGGCCAACGTCCTGACTTTC. The chain is built from TRBV7-2 and TRBJ2-6; 10 nucleotides align to TRBD1. Germline V gene lookup returns CDR1 SGHTA and CDR2 FQGNSA. The CDR3 runs 17 residues. After removal of 3 bases from V and 0 bases from J, the junction contained 2 bases not matched to a gene.

This clonotype has ten or more counts. J is TRBJ1-1 and V is TRBV27; 7 bases fit TRBD1. V lost 6 bases and J lost 5; bases outside the gene matches: 3. The germline gives CDR1 MNHEY, CDR2 SMNVEV (reference sequence). This CDR3 is 12 amino acids long. CDR3 bases: TGTGCCAGCAGGGCAGGGGGTACTGAAGCTTTCTTT. As protein: CASRAGGTEAFF.

This clonotype has more than one count but fewer than ten. The gene calls are TRBV27 and TRBJ2-7; D gene unclear. V lost 6 bases and J 7 bases, leaving 19 bases between the germline ends. The CDR3 is 14 amino acids. Germline V gene sequence: CDR1 MNHEY, CDR2 SMNVEV (reference sequence). CDR3 region: CASRFGFKSGEQYF. CDR3 nucleotides: TGTGCCAGCAGGTTTGGTTTTAAGTCTGGAGAGCAGTACTTC.

This clonotype was picked up many times. This chain links TRBV6-2 or TRBV6-3 with TRBJ2-1, with TRBD1 as a possible D gene (6 bases). The germline V gene encodes CDR1 MNHEY and CDR2 SVGEGT. The CDR3 is 15 amino acids. V was shortened by 7 bases and J by 5 bases, with 18 bases between the two germline ends. CDR3 in DNA: TGTGCCAGCACCCTCCGGAGACAGGTTCACAATGAGCAGTTCTTC. It codes for CASTLRRQVHNEQFF.

V usage is TRBV10-1 and J usage is TRBJ2-7; D not certain. Deletions cut 7 bases from V and 3 bases from J, with 7 bases between. This CDR3 region has 11 residues. The germline V gene has CDR1 WNHNN and CDR2 SYGVQD (reference sequence). The CDR3 sequence is CASKARYEQYF. The CDR3 coding sequence is TGCGCCAGCAAAGCACGCTACGAGCAGTACTTC.

This clonotype was observed many times. The DNA for the CDR3 is TGTGCCAGCAGACCCGGGACAGTGGGGGGCAATGAGCAGTTCTTC. Translated: CASRPGTVGGNEQFF. The chain recombines TRBV27 with TRBJ2-1, with D maybe TRBD1 (7 bases). Germline CDR1 MNHEY, CDR2 SMNVEV (reference sequence). The CDR3 is made up of 15 amino acids. Trimming pared 6 bases from V and 6 bases from J, leaving 18 bases between.

This clonotype was counted many times. The CDR3 sequence is CASTFLLRGTGTHEQYF. The CDR3 nucleotides read TGTGCCAGCACCTTCCTATTGAGGGGGACAGGGACCCACGAGCAGTACTTC. This chain links TRBV11-2 with TRBJ2-7, with 9 bases matching TRBD1. V gave up 7 bases and J gave up 5 bases; unmatched junction bases: 18. Germline values: CDR1 SGHAT, CDR2 FQNNGV. The CDR3 is made up of 17 amino acids.

This clonotype appeared many times. The chain combines TRBV3-1 with TRBJ1-2; perhaps TRBD1 as D (6 bases). Germline loops: CDR1 LGHDT, CDR2 YNNKEL (reference sequence). The V end lost 4 bases, the J end lost 1 base, and 22 bases lay between the germline ends. The CDR3 covers 18 residues. In nucleotides, the CDR3 is TGTGCCAGCAGCCCCGAAGGGGGGGCCGATAAGCTTAACTATGGCTACACCTTC. Protein: CASSPEGGADKLNYGYTF.

This clonotype was observed many times. J is TRBJ1-6 and V is TRBV6-1, with D possibly TRBD1 on 6 matching bases. The germline V and J ends were trimmed by 10 bases and 6 bases, with 13 bases remaining between them. The V gene's germline CDR1 is MNHNS and CDR2 SASEGT. There are 13 residues in the CDR3. CDR3 DNA sequence: TGTGCCAATCGGGACAATTTTAATTCACCCCTCCACTTT. The encoded protein is CANRDNFNSPLHF.

Comments on this clonotype: A much larger clone sits a single nucleotide away, making a read error possible. The rearrangement uses TRBV28 and TRBJ1-2, with D unclear. Trimming cost V 5 bases and J 6 bases, with 10 bases left between them. This CDR3 has 12 residues. Germline CDR1 is MDHEN and CDR2 is SYDVKM. The CDR3 DNA sequence: TGTGCCAGCAGTCAGGTGGCGGATGGCTACACCTTC. Translated: CASSQVADGYTF.

This clonotype was counted many times. The chain is built from TRBV20-1 and TRBJ2-3, with D possibly being TRBD1 or TRBD2 (7 bases each). This CDR3 is built from 17 residues. Per germline, CDR1 DFQATT and CDR2 SNEGSKA (reference sequence). Trimming left V 4 bases short and J 4 bases short, with 24 bases between. This chain's CDR3 is CSATRGADRVYPDTQYF. CDR3 sequence (DNA): TGCAGTGCTACCCGGGGGGCTGACAGGGTGTATCCAGATACGCAGTATTTT.

This clonotype has ten or more counts. V gene TRBV28 combines with J gene TRBJ2-5; 8 nucleotides align to TRBD2. The germline CDR1 and CDR2 sequences are MDHEN and SYDVKM. The trim removed 8 bases at V and 5 bases at J, leaving 16 bases unmatched. The CDR3 extends over 16 amino acids. CDR3 DNA sequence: TGTGCCAGCCGGCAACCCGGGGGGGCCGGGAGGGAGACCCAGTACTTC. It translates to CASRQPGGAGRETQYF.

The sample holds a few counts of this clonotype. This sequence joins TRBV9 and TRBJ2-1; tentatively, D is TRBD1 or TRBD2 (5 bases each). CDR3 size: 15 residues. Germline V lookup: CDR1 SGDLS, CDR2 YYNGEE. Trimming took off 0 bases at V and 5 bases at J, with 12 bases between the two ends. CDR3 coding DNA: TGTGCCAGCAGCGTAGTAGGGGAGCCTCACAATGAGCAGTTCTTC. This translates into CASSVVGEPHNEQFF. Together with reference TRBV9 and TRBJ2-1, the CDR3 gives the full variable domain: DSGVTQTPKHLITATGQRVTLRCSPRSGDLSVYWYQQSLDQGLQFLIQYYNGEERAKGNILERFSAQQFPDLHSELNLSSLELGDSALYFCASSVVGEPHNEQFFGPGTRLTVL.

This clonotype was counted only a few times. V is TRBV19 and J is TRBJ1-2; no clear D. V shed 1 base and J shed 6 bases, with 15 bases lying between them. The CDR3 extends over 15 amino acids. The germline CDR1 and CDR2 sequences are LNHDA and SQIVND (reference sequence). Here the CDR3 DNA reads TGTGCCAGTAGTATAGCCCTCGGTGGCGTTGATGGCTACACCTTC. Its translation is CASSIALGGVDGYTF.

This clonotype has more than one count but fewer than ten. V and J are TRBV9 and TRBJ2-1, with D unclear. Germline V gene data show CDR1 as SGDLS and CDR2 as YYNGEE. The length of the CDR3 is 11 residues. Trimming pared 0 bases from V and 9 bases from J, leaving 4 bases between. The CDR3 coding sequence is TGTGCCAGCAGCGTAGGAGGTGAGCAGTTCTTC. Its translation: CASSVGGEQFF.

This clonotype has ten or more counts. J is TRBJ2-4 and V is TRBV30; 8 bases are a match to TRBD1. The germline V gene has CDR1 GTSNPN and CDR2 SVGIG (reference sequence). Trimming at V came to 3 bases and at J to 8 bases, leaving 12 bases not matched to a gene. CDR3 length equals 15 residues. The CDR3 nucleotides read TGTGCCTGGAGGAGAAACAGGGGGGAGGCCTACATTCAGTACTTC. Residues: CAWRRNRGEAYIQYF.

This clonotype appeared many times. V and J are TRBV7-8 and TRBJ1-1, with D unresolved. The V end was cut by 2 bases, the J end by 0 bases, with 19 bases between. The CDR3 runs to 18 residues. Germline CDR1 and CDR2: SGHVS and FQNEAQ. CDR3 protein: CASSLNPVGRRLNTEAFF. The CDR3, as DNA: TGTGCCAGCAGCTTAAACCCTGTCGGACGGAGACTGAACACTGAAGCTTTCTTT.

Comment on this clonotype: Given the absence of the conserved phenylalanine or tryptophan at the CDR3 end, a read error is likely. This CDR3 reads CASSCVPPRPGTEKNYGYTL. The CDR3 coding sequence is TGTGCCAGCAGCTGCGTACCGCCTCGGCCCGGGACAGAAAAAAACTATGGCTACACCCTC. The chain couples TRBV11-2 to TRBJ1-2; TRBD1 aligns across 7 bases. The ends lost 4 bases at V and 2 bases at J; junction bases unmatched: 22. Germline V gene data show CDR1 as SGHAT and CDR2 as FQNNGV. CDR3 length equals 20 residues.

This clonotype was detected ten times or more. V and J are TRBV5-1 and TRBJ1-6; D is perhaps TRBD1 (5 bases). The V gene lost 0 bases and the J gene lost 8 bases, with 15 bases spanning the gap. The length of the CDR3 is 16 residues. Germline CDR1 and CDR2: SGHRS and YFSETQ. CDR3 amino acids: CASSLAGGRSDSPLHF. The CDR3 bases are TGCGCCAGCAGCTTGGCCGGGGGGAGATCGGATTCACCCCTCCACTTT.

At least ten counts were recorded for this clonotype. This rearrangement joins TRBV11-3 to TRBJ1-2, with D hard to call. Trimming cost V 0 bases and J 7 bases, with 30 bases left between them. The CDR3 has 20 residues. Germline lookup yields CDR1 SGHNT and CDR2 YENEEA. Here the CDR3 reads CASSLDGYLHSGPAAGGYTF. In DNA form, the CDR3 reads TGTGCCAGCAGCTTAGATGGCTATCTCCACAGCGGACCCGCCGCCGGTGGCTACACCTTC.

In this sample, this clonotype turned up many times. The V and J genes are TRBV27 and TRBJ2-5; D uncertain. Germline assignment: CDR1 MNHEY and CDR2 SMNVEV (reference sequence). The CDR3 runs to 11 residues. Trimming took off 8 bases at V and 4 bases at J, with 8 bases between the two ends. CDR3 sequence (DNA): TGTGCCAGCGGCCCAGGAGAGACCCAGTACTTC. Translated: CASGPGETQYF.

This clonotype was recorded a few times. The chain employs TRBV6-1 and TRBJ1-3, with D perhaps matching TRBD1 (5 bases). Germline CDR1 and CDR2: MNHNS and SASEGT. The germline V and J ends were trimmed by 5 bases and 4 bases, with 12 bases remaining between them. The CDR3 sequence is 14 residues long. CDR3 sequence: CASSFRVTGNTIYF. The DNA of the CDR3 is TGTGCCAGCAGTTTCAGGGTGACCGGAAACACCATATATTTT.

The chain employs TRBV7-6 and TRBJ2-7, with 8 nucleotides matching TRBD1. Germline values: CDR1 SGHVS, CDR2 FNYEAQ. The CDR3 is 15 residues long. V was clipped by 0 bases and J by 1 base; unmatched bases: 2. CDR3 DNA: TGTGCCAGCAGCTTAGCGGGACAGGAATCCTACGAGCAGTACTTC. As protein: CASSLAGQESYEQYF. The full variable domain, its missing parts supplied by reference TRBV7-6 and TRBJ2-7, is GAGVSQSPRYKVTKRGQDVALRCDPISGHVSLYWYRQALGQGPEFLTYFNYEAQQDKSGLPNDRFSAERPEGSISTLTIQRTEQRDSAMYRCASSLAGQESYEQYFGPGTRLTVT.

This clonotype was seen ten or more times. The chain carries TRBV12-3 or TRBV12-4 and TRBJ2-3, with D possibly being TRBD2 (6 bases). This CDR3 is 12 amino acids long. V lost 1 base to trimming and J lost 8 bases, with 7 bases between them. The CDR3 DNA sequence: TGTGCCAGCAGTTTAGTCGGGAGTACGCAGTATTTT. Residues: CASSLVGSTQYF.

Only a few counts were recorded for this clonotype. The rearrangement links TRBV5-1 to TRBJ2-5; no reliable D call. CDR3 length equals 15 residues. Trimming removed 0 bases from V and 9 bases from J, with 18 bases in between. Germline CDR1 is SGHRS and CDR2 is YFSETQ. CDR3 DNA: TGCGCCAGCAGCTTGGTAGCTGGTGGTTTGGTGCCCCAGTACTTC. It translates to CASSLVAGGLVPQYF.